The table lists the clone carrying this T cell receptor beta chain with many counts. Its antigen is not identified. TCRdb itself ran the reads through MiXCR, one entry per CDR3 protein. The sample has around 180,000 distinct CDR3 sequences; about 30% are singletons. Per the germline V gene, CDR1 is SGHVS and CDR2 is FQNEAQ. This CDR3 has 16 residues. Between the trimmed V and J ends, which lost 0 bases and 5 bases, there was a span of 14 bases. These data are taken from a study of T cell repertoires in cytomegalovirus infection. Findings and caveats of the study: The ex vivo response was dominated by HLA-C-restricted CMV-specific TCR beta clonotypes. CMV carriers having the relevant HLA were flagged by cumulative public TCR beta family frequency.

The source is a human donor in good health (CMV status not recorded). Some clones in this sample may be carry-over from other donors' samples. The V and J genes are TRBV7-8 and TRBJ1-5; no clear D gene. The sample was PBMCs. In DNA, the CDR3 is TGTGCCAGCAGCTTAGCAGGGTCTCCCCCTTATCAGCCCCAGCATTTT. Translated: CASSLAGSPPYQPQHF.